In this sample, the clone carrying this T cell receptor beta chain turned up many times. Its antigen is not known. This specimen belongs to a study of Graves' ophthalmopathy and Graves' hyperthyroidism. Regarding the study as a whole: Sensitivity reached approximately 88% and specificity about 81% for a 13-signature model separating ophthalmopathy from stable hyperthyroidism.

The authors amplified TCR beta CDR3 regions from RNA transcripts. First-round RT-PCR relied on HTBI primers, and a second-round multiplex PCR came next. Using its own MiXCR run on the multiplex PCR reads, TCRdb lists one record per CDR3 protein. The sample records 350,000 or so distinct CDR3 sequences, under 20% being singletons. J was trimmed by 2 bases and V by 8 bases; bases with no gene match: 2. CDR3 size: 12 residues. Germline V gene sequence: CDR1 MDHEN, CDR2 SYDVKM. V gene TRBV28 combines with J gene TRBJ2-7; the match to TRBD1 covers 8 bases. The receptor was derived from an adult man with Graves' ophthalmopathy. Specimen: peripheral blood. The CDR3 sequence is CASGQGPYEQYF. The CDR3 bases are TGTGCCAGCGGACAGGGTCCCTACGAGCAGTACTTC.